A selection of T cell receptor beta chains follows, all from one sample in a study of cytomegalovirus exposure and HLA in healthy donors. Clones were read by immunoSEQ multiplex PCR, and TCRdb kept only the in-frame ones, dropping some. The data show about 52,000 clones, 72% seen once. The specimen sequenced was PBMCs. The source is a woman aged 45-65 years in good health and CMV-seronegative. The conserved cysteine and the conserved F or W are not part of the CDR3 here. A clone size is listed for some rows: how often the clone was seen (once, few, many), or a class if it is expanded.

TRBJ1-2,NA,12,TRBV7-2,ASSPPGSFNGYT
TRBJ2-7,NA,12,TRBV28,ASATGASTYEQY
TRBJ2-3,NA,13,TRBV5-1,ASSLAEPRTDTQY
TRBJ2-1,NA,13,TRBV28,ASSLTPGAYNEQF
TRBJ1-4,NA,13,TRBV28,ASSFLHREREKLF
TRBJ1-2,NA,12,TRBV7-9,ASSLHSGEDGYT
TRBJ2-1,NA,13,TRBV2,ASSEDRQGYNEQF
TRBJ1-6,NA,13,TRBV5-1,ASSLEAAANSPLH
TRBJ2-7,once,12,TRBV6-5,ASTRAGASGEQY
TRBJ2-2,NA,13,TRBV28,ASSNPSRDTGELF
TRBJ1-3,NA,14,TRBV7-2,ASSSRTASSGNTIY
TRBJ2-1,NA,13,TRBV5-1,ASSLGLAGEVEQF
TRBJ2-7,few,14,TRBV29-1,SVVEGKGQGAKEQY
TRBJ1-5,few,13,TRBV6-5,ASSPSGVFNQPQH
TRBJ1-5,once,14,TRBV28,ASSFSGRSSNQPQH
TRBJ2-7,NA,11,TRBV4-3,ASSGTGEGEQY
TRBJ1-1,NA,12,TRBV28,AGIQGTGGTEAF
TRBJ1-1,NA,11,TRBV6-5,ASSYGMNTEAF
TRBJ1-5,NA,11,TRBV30,AWRDRLDQPQH
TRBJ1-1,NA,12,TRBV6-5,ASSPPYGNTEAF
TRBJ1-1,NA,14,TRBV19,ASSIDAGRGSGEAF
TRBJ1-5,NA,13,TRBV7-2,ASSTDRGGNQPQH
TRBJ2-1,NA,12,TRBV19,ASSISRGYNEQF
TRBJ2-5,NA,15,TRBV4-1,ASSQEKGRTGAREQY
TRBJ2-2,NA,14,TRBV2,ASSASVSTFTGELF
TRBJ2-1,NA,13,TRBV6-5,ASSYSTSGRGEQF
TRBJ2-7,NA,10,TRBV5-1,ASSVGDHEQY
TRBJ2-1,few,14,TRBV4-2,ASSQDPSGSGYEQF
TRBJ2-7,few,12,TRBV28,ASSLGSGSYEQY
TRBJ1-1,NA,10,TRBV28,ASRGQGYEAF
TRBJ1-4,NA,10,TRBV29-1,SVESTGGKLF
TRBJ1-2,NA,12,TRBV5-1,ASSFGQERYGYT
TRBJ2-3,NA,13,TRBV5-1,ASSLPRGSEDTQY
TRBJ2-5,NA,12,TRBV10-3,AIMRDRGLEEQY